The sample holds one count of the clone carrying this TCR beta chain. The antigen is undetermined. This entry belongs to a study of cytomegalovirus exposure and HLA in healthy donors. Study-level information: Prior work identified 120 million or so unique TCR beta sequences in some 200 million T cells. Findings and caveats of the study: Cytomegalovirus-associated status was assigned to roughly 160 TCR beta chains.

CDR1 is KGHSH and CDR2 is LQKENI in the germline V gene. Trimming cost V 4 bases and J 9 bases, with 16 bases left between them. This CDR3 contains 15 residues. Vbeta (60) and Jbeta (13) primers were used in the PCR. This table comes from immunoSEQ multiplex PCR, and its TCRdb copy is limited to in-frame clones, with some not included. The sample consists of around 120,000 clones, 80% of them appearing once. The TCR sequence derives from a female donor in good health and CMV-seropositive. The sample taken for sequencing was PBMCs. V is TRBV18 and J is TRBJ1-6, with a tentative D call TRBD1 (5 bases). CDR3 sequence: CASSRRDGEGSPLHF. DNA for the CDR3: TGTGCCAGCTCACGCAGGGACGGGGAGGGTTCACCCCTCCACTTT.